This T cell receptor beta chain emerged from a study of T cells after yellow fever vaccination. Study conclusions and caveats: After the booster, nearly 98% of CD4 and 88% of CD8 primary-response clones were re-detected. The secondary response was weaker, and its peak arrived faster, on day 5 versus 15.

Each CDR3 protein is one row after TCRdb ran MiXCR on the 5' RACE reads. Of 300,000 to 400,000 distinct CDR3 sequences in the sample, roughly an eighth were seen once. There are a few counts of this clonotype. Its target is unknown. Germline V gene data show CDR1 as SGHTA and CDR2 as FQGTGA. The CDR3 runs to 13 residues. V was shortened by 4 bases and J by 8 bases, with 12 bases between the two germline ends. The chain uses TRBV7-3 and TRBJ1-5; unclear D gene. The clonotype originates from a man aged 18 to 30 who received the YFV17D yellow fever vaccine. The source material was CD4+ T cells sorted from PBMCs, sampled 15 days after the yellow fever booster vaccination. The CDR3 here is CASSSGPGEPQHF. In DNA, the CDR3 is TGTGCCAGCAGCTCCGGGCCCGGGGAGCCCCAGCATTTT.